The rows below give T cell receptor beta chains drawn from one sample of a study of metastatic and nonmetastatic thyroid tumors. TCRdb re-called the PCR reads through MiXCR. The table records about 13,000 clones, approximately 33% of them present only once. Input material: tumor tissue. The source is a male donor with papillary thyroid cancer or a benign thyroid nodule (not recorded which). Some clones in this sample may be carry-over from other donors' samples. Each CDR3 is given with its conserved first and last residue. Each record gives: V gene, CDR3 protein.

TRBV10-2 | CASSEFGAGQGAYEQYF
TRBV6-1 | CASRVTVIGGLSYEQYF
TRBV7-9 | CASSLTGTNYEQYF
TRBV7-2 | CASSNRGLDTEAFF
TRBV28 | CASGERQSSYNEQFF
TRBV12-3/TRBV12-4 | CASSWRQGRYTEAFF
TRBV18 | CASSPNSGGSIGELFF
TRBV6-1 | CATPARGGAYNEQFF
TRBV20-1 | CSARDIRSAGVQAQYF
TRBV5-1 | CASSRMAGGEQEKLFF
TRBV14 | CASSQISSGIEGYTF
TRBV20-1 | CSAPGGAEGPTLDEQFF
TRBV6-1 | CASSLTGENSPLHF
TRBV11-2 | CASSPRGGPYNEQFF
TRBV4-1 | CASSQDRGTGTREQYF
TRBV6-1 | CASTLGDTQYF
TRBV2 | CASTVLGNTEAFF
TRBV6-4 | CASSLAGGDAGELFF
TRBV9 | CASSAPHTASTDTQYF
TRBV28 | CASTSADTTNEKLFF
TRBV27 | CASSFMSGTYEQYF
TRBV6-1 | CASGVETVGSSPLHF